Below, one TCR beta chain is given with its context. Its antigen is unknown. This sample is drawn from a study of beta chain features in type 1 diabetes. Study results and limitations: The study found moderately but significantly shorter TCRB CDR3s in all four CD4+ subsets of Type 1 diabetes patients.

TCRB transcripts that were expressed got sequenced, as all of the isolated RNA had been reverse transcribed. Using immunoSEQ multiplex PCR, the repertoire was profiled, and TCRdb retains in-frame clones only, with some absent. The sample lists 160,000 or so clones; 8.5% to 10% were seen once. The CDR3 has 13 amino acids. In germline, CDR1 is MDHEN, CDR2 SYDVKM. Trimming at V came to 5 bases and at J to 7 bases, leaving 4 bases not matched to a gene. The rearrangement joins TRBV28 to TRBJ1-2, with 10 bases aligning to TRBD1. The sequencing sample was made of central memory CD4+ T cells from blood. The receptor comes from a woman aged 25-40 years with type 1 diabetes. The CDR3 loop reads CASSRGTGVGYTF. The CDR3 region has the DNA TGTGCCAGCAGTCGAGGGACAGGGGTTGGCTACACCTTC.